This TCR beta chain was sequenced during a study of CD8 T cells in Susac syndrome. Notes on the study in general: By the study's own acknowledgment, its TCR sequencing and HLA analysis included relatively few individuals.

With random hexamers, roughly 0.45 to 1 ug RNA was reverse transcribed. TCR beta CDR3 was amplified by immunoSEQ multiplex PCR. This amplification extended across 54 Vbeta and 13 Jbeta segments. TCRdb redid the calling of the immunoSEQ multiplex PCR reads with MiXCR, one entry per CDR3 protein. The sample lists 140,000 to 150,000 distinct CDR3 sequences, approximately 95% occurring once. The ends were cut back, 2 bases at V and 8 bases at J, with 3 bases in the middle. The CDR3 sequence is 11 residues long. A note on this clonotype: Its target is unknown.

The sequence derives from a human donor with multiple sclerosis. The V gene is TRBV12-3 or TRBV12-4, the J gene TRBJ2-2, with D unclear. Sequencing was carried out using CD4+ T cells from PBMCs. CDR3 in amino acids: CASSLRGELFF. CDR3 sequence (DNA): TGTGCCAGCAGTTTAAGGGGGGAGCTGTTTTTT.